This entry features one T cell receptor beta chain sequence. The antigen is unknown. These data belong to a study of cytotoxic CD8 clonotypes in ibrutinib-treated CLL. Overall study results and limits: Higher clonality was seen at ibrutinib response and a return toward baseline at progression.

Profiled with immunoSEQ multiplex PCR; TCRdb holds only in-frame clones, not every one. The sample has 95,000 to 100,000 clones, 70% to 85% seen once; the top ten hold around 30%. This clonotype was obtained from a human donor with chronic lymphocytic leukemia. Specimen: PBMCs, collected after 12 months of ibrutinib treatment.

CDR3 nucleotides: TGTGCCAGCAGCCCTGGGGCTGGGACTAGCATCGAGACCCAGTACTTC. This translates into CASSPGAGTSIETQYF. V and J are TRBV7-3 and TRBJ2-5, with 9 bases aligning to TRBD2. Per germline, CDR1 SGHTA and CDR2 FQGTGA. V gave up 5 bases and J gave up 5 bases; unmatched junction bases: 12. This CDR3 contains 16 residues.